The 18 T cell receptor beta chains reported below all come from one sample, sequenced in a study of blood T cell repertoires in COVID-19. The repertoire was sequenced with immunoSEQ multiplex PCR; TCRdb's copy has only in-frame clones and lacks some. The sample holds a few hundred thousand clones, around 86% seen once. The specimen sequenced was peripheral blood. The receptor set was obtained from a woman in her 70s with active or convalescent COVID-19.

V usage is TRBV20-1 and J usage is TRBJ2-7, with D tentatively TRBD1 (5 bases). The CDR3 sequence is 13 residues long. The V gene lost 3 bases and the J gene lost 5 bases, with 14 bases spanning the gap. Per the germline V gene, CDR1 is DFQATT and CDR2 is SNEGSKA (reference sequence). The CDR3 here is CSASGALLNEQYF. In nucleotides, the CDR3 is TGCAGTGCTAGTGGGGCCCTTTTGAACGAGCAGTACTTC.

The chain combines TRBV6-5 with TRBJ1-2; D may be TRBD1 (5 bases). This CDR3 contains 13 residues. Trimming took 8 bases from V and 1 from J, leaving 11 bases between them. The germline V gene encodes CDR1 MNHEY and CDR2 SVGAGI. The CDR3 here is CASQLGLNYGYTF. In DNA form, the CDR3 reads TGTGCCAGCCAGTTGGGACTTAACTATGGCTACACCTTC.

The V gene is TRBV7-2, the J gene TRBJ2-7; D is possibly TRBD2 (7 bases). Trimming left V 4 bases short and J 2 bases short, with 12 bases between. Per the germline V gene, CDR1 is SGHTA and CDR2 is FQGNSA. This CDR3 contains 14 residues. The CDR3 region is CASSSIGGAYEQYF. The CDR3 nucleotides read TGTGCCAGCAGCTCTATAGGGGGGGCCTACGAGCAGTACTTC.

The V call is TRBV10-3, the J call TRBJ2-2; D is possibly TRBD1 (5 bases). The V and J ends lost 4 bases and 6 bases respectively, with 9 bases between them. The CDR3 length is 13 residues. The germline gives CDR1 ENHRY, CDR2 SYGVKD. The CDR3 spells CAISVRGSGELFF. CDR3 DNA: TGTGCCATCAGTGTAAGGGGATCCGGGGAGCTGTTTTTT.

The chain recombines TRBV10-2 with TRBJ1-1; D perhaps matches TRBD1 (5 bases). CDR3 length: 18 amino acids. Trimming took 4 bases from V and 1 from J, leaving 22 bases between them. Germline-derived CDR1 and CDR2 are WSHSY and SAAADI. In nucleotides, the CDR3 is TGCGCCAGCAGTGCCGTCAAGGGGCCTGGATCGTCGAACACTGAAGCTTTCTTT. This codes for CASSAVKGPGSSNTEAFF.

The CDR3 DNA sequence: TGTGCCAGTAGTCTCACTCGACAGGGGCAAGAGACCCAGTACTTC. It encodes CASSLTRQGQETQYF. The chain couples TRBV19 to TRBJ2-5; TRBD1 matches 8 bases. Losses at the gene ends were 5 bases for V and 2 bases for J; bases not matched to a gene: 7. CDR3 length: 15 amino acids. Germline values: CDR1 LNHDA, CDR2 SQIVND (reference sequence). The full variable domain, its missing parts supplied by reference TRBV19 and TRBJ2-5, is DGGITQSPKYLFRKEGQNVTLSCEQNLNHDAMYWYRQDPGQGLRLIYYSQIVNDFQKGDIAEGYSVSREKKESFPLTVTSAQKNPTAFYLCASSLTRQGQETQYFGPGTRLLVL.

This chain links TRBV3-1 (or the pseudogene TRBV3-2) with TRBJ1-4; D uncertain. This CDR3 is built from 13 residues. The V gene lost 2 bases and the J gene lost 8 bases, with 9 bases spanning the gap. CDR1 is LGHDT, CDR2 YNNKEL, per germline (reference sequence). This chain's CDR3 is CASSQSEGEKLFF. CDR3 in DNA: TGTGCCAGCAGCCAATCAGAGGGAGAAAAACTGTTTTTT.

The V gene is TRBV10-3, the J gene TRBJ1-5; 7 bases line up with TRBD1. J gave up 6 bases and V 7 bases, and 6 bases lay outside the gene matches. There are 13 residues in the CDR3. From germline, CDR1 is ENHRY and CDR2 SYGVKD. In DNA form, the CDR3 reads TGTGCCATCAAAGGACAGGATCCTCAGCCCCAGCATTTT. Amino acid sequence: CAIKGQDPQPQHF.

The count of this clone is one. The V and J genes are TRBV5-1 and TRBJ2-3; no clear D gene. The CDR3 loop spans 15 amino acids. Germline V gene sequence: CDR1 SGHRS, CDR2 YFSETQ. Between the trimmed V and J ends, which lost 0 bases and 4 bases, there was a span of 12 bases. CDR3 residues: CASSLARSAADTQYF. As DNA, the CDR3 is TGCGCCAGCAGCTTGGCGAGGTCAGCAGCAGATACGCAGTATTTT.

The J gene is TRBJ1-1, the V gene TRBV19; 7 bases align to TRBD1. CDR1 and CDR2 from the germline V gene are LNHDA and SQIVND (reference sequence). The CDR3 length is 13 residues. Trimming cost V 8 bases and J 5 bases; bases outside gene matches: 8. The DNA of the CDR3 is TGTGCCAGTGCCCCAGGGGGGCAAACTGAAGCTTTCTTT. It is translated as CASAPGGQTEAFF.

The genes are TRBV29-1 and TRBJ2-7; a weak D match, TRBD2 (6 bases). Trimming left V 1 base short and J 2 bases short, with 15 bases between. The germline CDR1 and CDR2 sequences are SQVTM and ANQGSEA. The CDR3 runs to 15 residues. CDR3 residues: CSVEGGGEFAYEQYF. CDR3 DNA: TGCAGCGTTGAAGGAGGAGGGGAATTCGCCTACGAGCAGTACTTC.

The chain couples TRBV3-1 (or the pseudogene TRBV3-2) to TRBJ1-6, with 8 bases matching TRBD1. V lost 5 bases, J lost 8 bases, and 8 bases stayed unmatched. This CDR3 is 15 amino acids long. Germline CDR1 reads LGHDT; CDR2 reads YNNKEL (reference sequence). Here the CDR3 DNA reads TGTGCCAGCAGCTTCCGGACAGGGAAGGATTCACCCCTCCACTTT. Encoded protein: CASSFRTGKDSPLHF.

The J gene is TRBJ1-4, the V gene TRBV5-6; 8 bases line up with TRBD1. From germline, CDR1 is SGHDT and CDR2 YYEEEE. V was clipped by 0 bases and J by 0 bases; unmatched bases: 4. This CDR3 spans 17 amino acids. In DNA form, the CDR3 reads TGTGCCAGCAGCTTGGTTAGACAGGGGACAACTAATGAAAAACTGTTTTTT. This encodes CASSLVRQGTTNEKLFF.

A few counts support this clone. The rearrangement links TRBV6-5 to TRBJ1-1, with D maybe TRBD1 (6 bases). CDR1 is MNHEY and CDR2 is SVGAGI in the germline V gene. The V gene lost 7 bases and the J gene lost 5 bases, with 17 bases spanning the gap. The CDR3 has 14 amino acids. CDR3 DNA: TGTGCCAGCAACCGCGGACAGAGAATTACTGAAGCTTTCTTT. It is translated as CASNRGQRITEAFF.

Comments on this clone: Other nucleotide sequences in the sample specify the same CDR3. The DNA of the CDR3 is TGTGCCAGCAGTTACTACAATGAGCAGTTCTTC. This gives the protein CASSYYNEQFF. The J gene is TRBJ2-1, the V gene TRBV7-2; no clear D. CDR3 length: 11 residues. Germline values: CDR1 SGHTA, CDR2 FQGNSA. V was trimmed by 6 bases and J by 3 bases, leaving 3 bases between them.

This clone was counted between two and nine times. The chain employs TRBV7-8 and TRBJ2-5; 7 bases align to TRBD1. Germline V gene lookup returns CDR1 SGHVS and CDR2 FQNEAQ. The CDR3 runs to 14 residues. Trimming removed 4 bases from V and 5 bases from J; junction bases left unmatched: 7. CDR3 protein: CASSSSRGRETQYF. The CDR3 region has the DNA TGTGCCAGCAGCTCCTCAAGGGGGCGTGAGACCCAGTACTTC.

The chain links TRBV19 to TRBJ1-5, with D tentatively TRBD1 (6 bases). The CDR3 has 13 residues. Between the trimmed V and J ends, which lost 8 bases and 0 bases, there was a span of 8 bases. Per the germline V gene, CDR1 is LNHDA and CDR2 is SQIVND (reference sequence). The CDR3, as DNA: TGTGCCAGTGGACAGTTTAGCAATCAGCCCCAGCATTTT. Amino acids: CASGQFSNQPQHF.

The chain has TRBV10-3 and TRBJ2-7; D might be TRBD2 (5 bases). This CDR3 region has 16 residues. The V gene's germline CDR1 is ENHRY and CDR2 SYGVKD. V gave up 5 bases and J gave up 2 bases, with 19 bases separating them. CDR3: CAISRGQGGMTYEQYF. In DNA form, the CDR3 reads TGTGCCATCAGTCGAGGGCAAGGAGGTATGACCTACGAGCAGTACTTC.